A selection of T cell receptor beta chains follows, all from one sample in a study of post-analysis software for immune sequencing data. TCRdb independently ran MiXCR on the PCR reads; one entry per CDR3 protein. Of about 180,000 distinct CDR3 sequences listed, about 32% were seen once; the top ten hold approximately 1.5%. The sequenced material came from blood. The receptors shown here come from a girl under 18 with multiple sclerosis. Each CDR3 is given with its conserved first and last residue. Fields, in order: CDR3 length, V gene, J gene, CDR3 protein.

CDR3 length: 17; V gene: TRBV7-7; J gene: TRBJ2-5; CDR3 protein: CASSLIPSGEGGETQYF
CDR3 length: 14; V gene: TRBV24-1; J gene: TRBJ2-2; CDR3 protein: CATRGTGDTGELFF
CDR3 length: 17; V gene: TRBV5-1; J gene: TRBJ2-6; CDR3 protein: CASSLGWVRSGANVLTF
CDR3 length: 17; V gene: TRBV4-1; J gene: TRBJ2-7; CDR3 protein: CASSPGGTGHWYYEQYF
CDR3 length: 14; V gene: TRBV29-1; J gene: TRBJ1-4; CDR3 protein: CSAKQGGAGEKLFF
CDR3 length: 15; V gene: TRBV3-1; J gene: TRBJ2-1; CDR3 protein: CASSPRLAGLQEQFF
CDR3 length: 15; V gene: TRBV6-5; J gene: TRBJ2-7; CDR3 protein: CASSYPGTTAYEQYF
CDR3 length: 14; V gene: TRBV25-1; J gene: TRBJ2-5; CDR3 protein: CASSVSGRSETQYF
CDR3 length: 16; V gene: TRBV27; J gene: TRBJ2-5; CDR3 protein: CASSFFAGGRIETQYF
CDR3 length: 13; V gene: TRBV12-3/TRBV12-4; J gene: TRBJ2-3; CDR3 protein: CASSLALQDTQYF
CDR3 length: 15; V gene: TRBV11-1; J gene: TRBJ1-6; CDR3 protein: CASSLVRAETSPLHF
CDR3 length: 16; V gene: TRBV2; J gene: TRBJ2-7; CDR3 protein: CVSSRLAGVLSYEQYF
CDR3 length: 19; V gene: TRBV5-1; J gene: TRBJ2-1; CDR3 protein: CASSLAGTGVILRYNEQFF
CDR3 length: 14; V gene: TRBV12-3/TRBV12-4; J gene: TRBJ1-2; CDR3 protein: CASSLHGGQYGYTF
CDR3 length: 12; V gene: TRBV20-1; J gene: TRBJ1-2; CDR3 protein: CSADDGNYGYTF
CDR3 length: 20; V gene: TRBV21-1; J gene: TRBJ1-4; CDR3 protein: CASSFPGRQVCNRTNEKLFF
CDR3 length: 15; V gene: TRBV28; J gene: TRBJ2-7; CDR3 protein: CASSLGGAHLYEQYF
CDR3 length: 20; V gene: TRBV4-1; J gene: TRBJ2-1; CDR3 protein: CASSQLASGRAGSSYNEQFF
CDR3 length: 14; V gene: TRBV4-2; J gene: TRBJ1-4; CDR3 protein: CASSTDRDEEKLFF
CDR3 length: 11; V gene: TRBV7-2; J gene: TRBJ2-7; CDR3 protein: CASSRAYEQYF
CDR3 length: 14; V gene: TRBV10-3; J gene: TRBJ2-3; CDR3 protein: CAIQDSSVTDTQYF
CDR3 length: 17; V gene: TRBV9; J gene: TRBJ2-1; CDR3 protein: CASSFRWDDDPYNEQFF
CDR3 length: 17; V gene: TRBV6-5; J gene: TRBJ2-1; CDR3 protein: CASSYSIGTSGKDEQFF
CDR3 length: 16; V gene: TRBV11-2; J gene: TRBJ2-5; CDR3 protein: CASKEEVADYRETQYF
CDR3 length: 18; V gene: TRBV4-2; J gene: TRBJ2-3; CDR3 protein: CASSQDGIAGGLQDTQYF
CDR3 length: 15; V gene: TRBV2; J gene: TRBJ1-2; CDR3 protein: CARVVQDGANYGYTF
CDR3 length: 15; V gene: TRBV20-1; J gene: TRBJ2-1; CDR3 protein: CSARDTRSTYNEQFF
CDR3 length: 14; V gene: TRBV27; J gene: TRBJ1-3; CDR3 protein: CASSLTPSGNTIYF
CDR3 length: 14; V gene: TRBV7-9; J gene: TRBJ2-1; CDR3 protein: CASSLTLGKNEQFF
CDR3 length: 16; V gene: TRBV6-6; J gene: TRBJ1-2; CDR3 protein: CASSSPLDGANYGYTF
CDR3 length: 18; V gene: TRBV21-1; J gene: TRBJ2-7; CDR3 protein: CASRSLGLAEGAAYEQYF
CDR3 length: 12; V gene: TRBV12-3/TRBV12-4; J gene: TRBJ1-5; CDR3 protein: CASSLENQPQHF
CDR3 length: 16; V gene: TRBV7-2; J gene: TRBJ2-1; CDR3 protein: CASSGIMRRAYNEQFF
CDR3 length: 14; V gene: TRBV24-1; J gene: TRBJ2-1; CDR3 protein: CATSGAGGYNEQFF
CDR3 length: 14; V gene: TRBV7-2; J gene: TRBJ2-7; CDR3 protein: CASSLGLAAYEQYF
CDR3 length: 17; V gene: TRBV15; J gene: TRBJ2-1; CDR3 protein: CATSSRPTSGSSNEQFF
CDR3 length: 14; V gene: TRBV20-1; J gene: TRBJ2-7; CDR3 protein: CSARPLRDAYEQYF
CDR3 length: 12; V gene: TRBV29-1; J gene: TRBJ2-7; CDR3 protein: CSVATDSYEQYF
CDR3 length: 16; V gene: TRBV20-1; J gene: TRBJ2-1; CDR3 protein: CSAPPLLVDIYNEQFF
CDR3 length: 15; V gene: TRBV20-1; J gene: TRBJ2-1; CDR3 protein: CSARDQREPYNEQFF
CDR3 length: 14; V gene: TRBV28; J gene: TRBJ2-3; CDR3 protein: CASSLPRVVNTQYF
CDR3 length: 13; V gene: TRBV5-1; J gene: TRBJ1-1; CDR3 protein: CASSLAGSTEAFF
CDR3 length: 13; V gene: TRBV5-1; J gene: TRBJ1-1; CDR3 protein: CASSLEQDTEAFF
CDR3 length: 11; V gene: TRBV11-2; J gene: TRBJ2-1; CDR3 protein: CASNTVDEQFF
CDR3 length: 14; V gene: TRBV10-3; J gene: TRBJ1-5; CDR3 protein: CAIRATGSNQPQHF
CDR3 length: 12; V gene: TRBV20-1; J gene: TRBJ2-3; CDR3 protein: CSALLRTDTQYF
CDR3 length: 12; V gene: TRBV6-2/TRBV6-3; J gene: TRBJ1-2; CDR3 protein: CASGVLVYGYTF
CDR3 length: 19; V gene: TRBV21-1; J gene: TRBJ2-6; CDR3 protein: CASSKTQLITDSGANVLTF
CDR3 length: 15; V gene: TRBV16; J gene: TRBJ1-5; CDR3 protein: CASSQLATGSQPQHF
CDR3 length: 14; V gene: TRBV14; J gene: TRBJ1-5; CDR3 protein: CASSPGQLDQPQHF
CDR3 length: 14; V gene: TRBV12-3/TRBV12-4; J gene: TRBJ1-1; CDR3 protein: CASSLLGMNTEAFF
CDR3 length: 15; V gene: TRBV28; J gene: TRBJ2-1; CDR3 protein: CASRPTGLRYNEQFF
CDR3 length: 13; V gene: TRBV6-5; J gene: TRBJ2-1; CDR3 protein: CASRKLGGGEQFF
CDR3 length: 13; V gene: TRBV7-2; J gene: TRBJ2-7; CDR3 protein: CASGRDFSYEQYF
CDR3 length: 13; V gene: TRBV29-1; J gene: TRBJ2-5; CDR3 protein: CSVTGRTQETQYF
CDR3 length: 14; V gene: TRBV4-1; J gene: TRBJ2-1; CDR3 protein: CASSRGASYNEQFF
CDR3 length: 12; V gene: TRBV5-1; J gene: TRBJ1-2; CDR3 protein: CASSETGRGYTF
CDR3 length: 11; V gene: TRBV7-2; J gene: TRBJ2-1; CDR3 protein: CASSFWGEQFF